The 18 T cell receptor beta chains below were found in one sample sequenced in a study of blood T cell repertoires in COVID-19. The method was immunoSEQ multiplex PCR; TCRdb's version includes in-frame clones alone and lacks a portion of them. The sample shows about 200,000 clones, 65% to 90% of them seen only once. Sequencing input: peripheral blood. These receptors came from an elderly man with acute or convalescent COVID-19.

V gene TRBV6-2 or TRBV6-3 combines with J gene TRBJ1-1; 11 bases line up with TRBD1. This CDR3 contains 15 residues. The V gene end was trimmed by 5 bases and the J gene end by 7 bases; junction bases not matched to a gene: 9. The germline V gene encodes CDR1 MNHEY and CDR2 SVGEGT. DNA of the CDR3: TGTGCCAGCAGTACCCGGACAGGGGGCTCAGGTGAAGCTTTCTTT. This sequence encodes CASSTRTGGSGEAFF.

This clone has only one observation. This rearrangement joins TRBV6-6 to TRBJ1-1; D remains ambiguous. This CDR3 region has 15 residues. The V gene's germline CDR1 is MNHNY and CDR2 SVGAGI (reference sequence). Trimming removed 8 bases at V and 1 base at J, with 17 bases between. This CDR3 reads CASHYRTNKNTEAFF. The CDR3 bases are TGTGCCAGCCATTACAGAACAAACAAGAACACTGAAGCTTTCTTT.

J is TRBJ2-2 and V is TRBV27; 12 bases line up with TRBD1. Per the germline V gene, CDR1 is MNHEY and CDR2 is SMNVEV (reference sequence). CDR3 length: 19 residues. The junction had 15 bases not matched to a gene; V was cut back by 4 bases and J by 6 bases. The CDR3 protein is CASSSQGTGGSLRAGELFF. In nucleotides, the CDR3 is TGTGCCAGCAGTTCGCAGGGGACAGGGGGCTCCCTCCGGGCCGGGGAGCTGTTTTTT.

The chain uses TRBV7-6 and TRBJ2-1; 8 bases map to TRBD1. Germline trimming cut 5 bases from V and 4 bases from J; bases unmatched to any gene: 10. The CDR3 is made up of 16 amino acids. Germline values: CDR1 SGHVS, CDR2 FNYEAQ. The CDR3 nucleotides are TGTGCCAGCAGCCCAGGCGGGACAGGCTGGTACAATGAGCAGTTCTTC. It codes for CASSPGGTGWYNEQFF.

This clone was counted only a few times. The V gene is TRBV11-2, the J gene TRBJ1-4; D remains ambiguous. Trimming left V 0 bases short and J 0 bases short, with 17 bases between. CDR1 SGHAT and CDR2 FQNNGV come from the germline V gene. CDR3 size: 19 residues. CDR3 loop: CASSLDLIAGGPTNEKLFF. Written as DNA, the CDR3 is TGTGCCAGCAGCTTAGACCTGATCGCAGGAGGGCCAACTAATGAAAAACTGTTTTTT.

The chain joins TRBV6-6 to TRBJ2-7, with a weak D call TRBD1 (6 bases). The CDR3 is 14 residues long. Germline-derived CDR1 and CDR2 are MNHNY and SVGAGI (reference sequence). Trimming left V 0 bases short and J 1 base short, with 7 bases between. For the CDR3, the DNA is TGTGCCAGCAGTTACTCAGACAGGTCCTACGAGCAGTACTTC. It codes for CASSYSDRSYEQYF.

The rearrangement joins TRBV6-5 to TRBJ2-3; 8 bases map to TRBD1. The CDR3 length is 15 residues. J lost 3 bases, V lost 0 bases, and 2 bases had no gene match. Germline assignment: CDR1 MNHEY and CDR2 SVGAGI. The CDR3 sequence: CASSYSGTGTDTQYF. The DNA for the CDR3 is TGTGCCAGCAGTTACTCTGGGACAGGTACAGATACGCAGTATTTT.

The rearrangement joins TRBV10-3 to TRBJ1-1; TRBD1 matches 9 bases. Losses at the gene ends were 6 bases for V and 4 bases for J; bases not matched to a gene: 6. CDR3 length: 14 amino acids. Germline V CDR1 and CDR2: ENHRY, SYGVKD. In nucleotides, the CDR3 is TGTGCCATCAGGGGACAGGGAACTCTCACTGAAGCTTTCTTT. It yields the protein CAIRGQGTLTEAFF.

This chain connects TRBV11-2 to TRBJ2-2; the D is unclear. The V end lost 5 bases, the J end lost 1 base, and 2 bases lay between the germline ends. CDR3 length: 12 amino acids. CDR1 is SGHAT, CDR2 FQNNGV, per germline. In nucleotides, the CDR3 is TGTGCCAGCAGCCAGAACACCGGGGAGCTGTTTTTT. The encoded protein is CASSQNTGELFF.

This rearrangement joins TRBV3-1 (or the pseudogene TRBV3-2) to TRBJ2-1; TRBD2 matches 15 bases. The CDR3 extends over 17 amino acids. With 4 bases clipped from V and 3 bases from J, the junction kept 4 bases outside the gene matches. Looked up from germline, CDR1 is LGHDT and CDR2 is YNNKEL (reference sequence). The CDR3 sequence is CASSPGLAGGIYNEQFF. In DNA, the CDR3 is TGTGCCAGCAGCCCAGGACTAGCGGGAGGGATCTACAATGAGCAGTTCTTC.

The V and J genes are TRBV6-5 and TRBJ2-1; D gene uncertain. The length of the CDR3 is 11 residues. Germline values: CDR1 MNHEY, CDR2 SVGAGI. Trimming took 6 bases from V and 5 from J, leaving 5 bases between them. The CDR3 DNA is TGTGCCAGCAGACAAAACAATGAGCAGTTCTTC. This sequence encodes CASRQNNEQFF.

The chain couples TRBV15 to TRBJ2-7; 8 nucleotides match TRBD2. Germline assignment: CDR1 LNHNV and CDR2 YYDKDF (reference sequence). The CDR3 consists of 16 residues. With V trimmed by 3 bases and J by 6 bases, 13 bases remained unmatched. In nucleotides, the CDR3 is TGTGCCACCAGCAGTCTTAGCTCGGGAGGGTACGGCGAGCAGTACTTC. Translated: CATSSLSSGGYGEQYF.

This sequence joins TRBV10-3 and TRBJ1-1; 7 bases are a match to TRBD1. This CDR3 is built from 14 residues. Per the germline V gene, CDR1 is ENHRY and CDR2 is SYGVKD. Unmatched junction bases numbered 3, after V lost 2 bases and J lost 3 bases. CDR3: CAISETGVDTEAFF. The CDR3, as DNA: TGTGCCATCAGTGAGACAGGGGTGGACACTGAAGCTTTCTTT.

The chain is built from TRBV5-6 and TRBJ2-5; TRBD2 agrees at 15 bases. Germline CDR1 SGHDT, CDR2 YYEEEE. V dropped 3 bases and J dropped 5; count of bases not matched to a gene: 5. The CDR3 sequence is 16 residues long. The CDR3 nucleotides read TGTGCCAGCAGCTCCGCGGGACTAGCGGGAGGTGAGACCCAGTACTTC. Amino acid sequence: CASSSAGLAGGETQYF.

This rearrangement joins TRBV30 to TRBJ2-3, with TRBD2 as a possible D gene (5 bases). The CDR3 has 15 residues. Deletions cut 3 bases from V and 0 bases from J, with 13 bases between. CDR1 and CDR2 from the germline V gene are GTSNPN and SVGIG (reference sequence). CDR3 in amino acids: CAWSGNLASTDTQYF. The DNA for the CDR3 is TGTGCCTGGAGCGGGAACTTAGCAAGCACAGATACGCAGTATTTT.

The V and J genes are TRBV6-2 or TRBV6-3 and TRBJ2-5, with D uncertain. This CDR3 is built from 12 residues. V dropped 6 bases and J dropped 2 bases, with 7 bases sitting between them. Germline V CDR1 and CDR2: MNHEY, SVGEGT. The CDR3 bases are TGTGCCAGCAGCCGGGCTCAAGAGACCCAGTACTTC. Translation: CASSRAQETQYF.

V usage is TRBV6-2 or TRBV6-3 and J usage is TRBJ1-5; D possibly corresponds to TRBD1 (5 bases). The CDR3 runs to 13 residues. CDR1 and CDR2 from the germline V gene are MNHEY and SVGEGT. Trimming pared 2 bases from V and 9 bases from J, leaving 11 bases between. The CDR3 protein is CASSYVDGGPQHF. The CDR3 nucleotides read TGTGCCAGCAGTTACGTGGACGGGGGGCCCCAGCATTTT.

The V call is TRBV5-1, the J call TRBJ2-2, with D hard to call. The V end was cut by 4 bases, the J end by 0 bases, with 13 bases between. The CDR3 extends over 16 amino acids. The germline V gene has CDR1 SGHRS and CDR2 YFSETQ. CDR3 protein: CASSRSLTSNTGELFF. The CDR3 DNA sequence: TGCGCCAGCAGCCGAAGTTTGACTTCGAACACCGGGGAGCTGTTTTTT.